The subject of this entry is one TCR beta chain. This clonotype was picked up many times. The specificity of this receptor is unknown. The input lacks base qualities; no much larger clone sits a single base away. This record belongs to a study of regulatory T cells in long-lasting Graves disease (dated by TCRdb to the early 2020s). In the study overall: To count as having persistent Graves' disease, a patient had to have received antithyroid drug treatment for over 5 years with TSH receptor autoantibodies remaining persistently positive. Peripheral blood TCR sequencing and RNA sequencing compared persistent Graves' disease patients with newly diagnosed Graves' disease patients. TCR sequencing covered 13 persistent and approximately 20 newly diagnosed Graves' disease patients, around 33 samples in total. The study was registered as a clinical trial and conducted in China. In the clinical cohort, patients with persistent Graves' disease had used antithyroid drugs for an average of about 9.4 years. Paper-wide results and their limitations: As a limitation, the authors acknowledged that the small sample size may reduce accuracy. Compared with newly diagnosed patients, patients with persistent Graves' disease had lower TCR Shannon entropy and fewer highly expanded clones, which suggests clonal expansion. More public clonotypes were shared among persistent patients (roughly 2,900) than among newly diagnosed patients (approximately 1,000). Only peripheral blood was studied, because thyroid tissue, the primary lesion, was inaccessible. Preferential use of TRBV28, TRBJ1-2 and TRBJ2-5 was observed in persistent disease, whereas TRBV20-1 and TRBJ2-1 were favored in newly diagnosed disease. Sequencing and analysis were restricted to the TCR beta chain.

Inclusive of the bounding cysteine and phenylalanine, the CDR3 is 14 residues long. The sequence is cut down to CDR3 DNA, 42 bases in frame from base 1. V loses 4 bases, J loses 1 base, and the germline ends lie 10 bases apart. CDR1 SGHAT and CDR2 FQDESV were looked up in the germline V gene (reference sequence). What this sample's time point label stands for: persistent/refractory GD, antithyroid drugs over 5 years with positive TRAb. RNA was extracted from PBMCs in TRIzol for both TCR sequencing and RNA sequencing. The diagnosis of Graves' disease followed American Thyroid Association guidelines. Patients for the study were recruited at an endocrinology department in Xi'an, China. Each patient gave 7.5 to 10 milliliters of peripheral blood, collected in an EDTA anticoagulant tube. PBMCs were isolated by Ficoll Paque Plus density gradient separation without further T cell sorting. An Agilent 2100 Bioanalyzer and agarose gel were used to check RNA quality, while a NanoDrop 2000 measured RNA concentration.

Libraries were prepared through multiplex PCR. The listed sequencing device is Illumina HiSeq 4000. iRepertoire HTBI primers and Arm-PCR amplification of CDR3 regions were used to construct TCR beta libraries. Before sequencing, the PCR products underwent gel purification. In the original analysis: Gene usage analysis of CDR3 amino acid clonotypes relied on the 62 TRBV and 14 TRBJ segments identified across samples. COPE and FqMerger were used to merge filtered high-quality paired reads into contigs. Contigs were aligned with BLAST to IMGT TRBV, TRBD and TRBJ reference genes, and CDR3 was defined per IMGT. Any clonotype with a frequency above 0.1% was counted as a highly expanded clone. Repertoire diversity was measured by Shannon entropy, and V-J evenness by the Gini coefficient. A clonotype found in more than one individual was treated as public. TCRdb redid the processing of the public reads, applying fastp at Q25 and MiXCR, and retained in-frame beta chains. Here each entry gathers all rows of one CDR3 protein and keeps the most common genes and DNA. These V and J calls are TCRdb output, not the study's own analysis. Recorded for this sample are 600,000 to 800,000 distinct CDR3 sequences; approximately 29% of them occurred a single time. The ten largest clones add up to 40% to 50% of the sample.

The chain was built from TRBV11-1 and TRBJ1-1; TRBD1 is a weak D gene call, 5 bases matching. Source: peripheral blood mononuclear cells (PBMCs), taken when the disease was refractory, from a patient treated with antithyroid drugs. The receptor's source is a female donor with Graves disease. The CDR3 reads CASSWDASNTEAFF. The DNA sequence is as follows: TGTGCCAGCAGCTGGGACGCATCGAACACTGAAGCTTTCTTT.